The present TCR beta chain was sequenced within a study of T cell repertoires in cytomegalovirus infection. The overall study: Indicated by public TCR beta signatures were CMV infection and matching HLA type. Study outcomes and limitations: The response measured ex vivo was dominated by TCR beta clonotypes (HLA-C-restricted and CMV-specific). Carriage of CMV together with the relevant HLA was identifiable through cumulative public TCR beta family frequency.

This clonotype was observed a single time. Antigen specificity is unknown. TCRdb recomputed calls from the reads with MiXCR, one row per CDR3 protein. The profile shows 150,000 to 190,000 distinct CDR3 sequences, around a quarter of them singletons. Input material: PBMCs. The receptor was isolated from a human donor in good health (CMV status not recorded). Some clones in this sample may be carry-over from other donors' samples.

CDR3 nucleotides: TGTGCCAGCAGCGTGTGGGACAGGGTGTACTACGAGCAGTACTTC. Residues: CASSVWDRVYYEQYF. The J gene is TRBJ2-7, the V gene TRBV5-4; 9 bases fit TRBD1. The trim removed 4 bases at V and 3 bases at J, leaving 8 bases unmatched. Germline CDR1 SGHNT, CDR2 YYREEE (reference sequence). The CDR3 length is 15 residues.